One and the same sample provided the 23 T cell receptor beta chains below, sequenced in a study of prognosis after radiotherapy for stage I lung cancer. Template was genomic DNA; TCR beta CDR3 amplified in two multiplex PCR rounds. It was primers specific to each TRBV and TRBJ gene that first-round PCR used. TCRdb reprocessed the multiplex PCR reads via MiXCR and lists one record per CDR3 protein. The repertoire includes more than 11,000 distinct CDR3 sequences, roughly 29% of them detected once, and around a quarter sits in the top ten. Sequenced here: PBMCs, sampled before or after stereotactic body radiation therapy (not recorded which). The origin of the receptors is a donor aged 50 or older with non-small cell lung cancer.

The sample holds many counts of this clonotype. The rearrangement links TRBV20-1 to TRBJ1-2; D is undetermined. This CDR3 is built from 12 residues. V lost 7 bases to trimming and J lost 7 bases, with 16 bases between them. CDR1 is DFQATT, CDR2 SNEGSKA, per germline (reference sequence). The CDR3 region is CSVLTGGPGYTF. DNA for the CDR3: TGCAGTGTCCTTACGGGAGGACCTGGCTACACCTTC.

Worth noting for this clonotype: The CDR3 end shows no conserved phenylalanine or tryptophan, and so a read error is likely. The gene calls are TRBV9 and TRBJ1-2; 9 positions match TRBD1. V lost 4 bases and J lost 4; bases outside the gene matches: 14. CDR1 SGDLS and CDR2 YYNGEE come from the germline V gene. The CDR3 extends over 17 amino acids. The CDR3 nucleotides are TGTGCCAGCAGCACGACCGGGACAGGGATTGGTAGCTATGGCTACACCCTC. Translating it yields CASSTTGTGIGSYGYTL.

This clonotype was detected many times. The chain uses TRBV29-1 and TRBJ2-2; 8 nucleotides match TRBD2. CDR1 and CDR2 from the germline V gene are SQVTM and ANQGSEA. Trimming removed 7 bases from V and 4 bases from J; junction bases left unmatched: 5. This CDR3 has 13 amino acids. The CDR3 DNA sequence: TGCAGCGGCCGACTAGCGAGCACCGGGGAGCTGTTTTTT. Its translation: CSGRLASTGELFF.

For this clonotype: A far larger clone is one nucleotide away, so this likely arose from a read error. The chain recombines TRBV5-1 with TRBJ2-5; unclear D gene. The DNA end is more similar to TRBJ2-1, so the J call may be wrong. The CDR3 has 8 residues. Looked up from germline, CDR1 is SGHRS and CDR2 is YFSETQ. The DNA for the CDR3 is TGCGCCATCGTTGAGCAGTTCTTC. Its protein product is CAIVEQFF.

This clonotype was seen many times. The V and J genes are TRBV28 and TRBJ2-6, with TRBD1 matching 7 bases. Trimming cost V 2 bases and J 2 bases; bases outside gene matches: 3. Germline V gene data show CDR1 as MDHEN and CDR2 as SYDVKM. The CDR3 is 16 amino acids. For the CDR3, the DNA is TGTGCCAGCAGTTTAACAGGGGAAACTGGGGCCAACGTCCTGACTTTC. Residues: CASSLTGETGANVLTF.

Sample share makes this clonotype medium-sized. The chain joins TRBV28 to TRBJ2-1; D may match TRBD1 or TRBD2 (6 bases each). Between the trimmed V and J ends, which lost 10 bases and 7 bases, there was a span of 44 bases. Per the germline V gene, CDR1 is MDHEN and CDR2 is SYDVKM. The CDR3 totals 22 residues. The CDR3 DNA follows: TGTGCCACCGCCAACCGTCTAATTGGTGAACGGTGGGGGGCGGGAACTACAAATGAGCAGTTCTTC. Its translation: CATANRLIGERWGAGTTNEQFF.

The rearrangement links TRBV5-1 to TRBJ2-2; D is unclear. Germline V gene sequence: CDR1 SGHRS, CDR2 YFSETQ. The CDR3 is 14 amino acids. The V gene lost 0 bases and the J gene lost 6 bases, with 9 bases spanning the gap. The CDR3 spells CASSLAWLSGELFF. CDR3 nucleotides: TGCGCCAGCAGCTTGGCCTGGTTGTCCGGGGAGCTGTTTTTT.

This clonotype was detected ten times or more. This chain links TRBV4-1 with TRBJ2-7; 15 bases are shared with TRBD2. The CDR3 has 19 amino acids. Germline CDR1 and CDR2: MGHRA and YSYEKL. J lost 3 bases, V lost 3 bases, and 12 bases had no gene match. CDR3: CASSHPGLAGGPKLYEQYF. The CDR3 DNA reads as TGCGCCAGCAGCCACCCCGGACTAGCGGGAGGGCCAAAACTCTACGAGCAGTACTTC.

Notes on this clonotype: A far larger clone is one nucleotide away, so this likely arose from a read error. This rearrangement joins TRBV7-3 to TRBJ2-7; D is perhaps TRBD2 (5 bases). V gave up 7 bases and J gave up 6 bases, with 16 bases separating them. This CDR3 comprises 13 residues. Germline V lookup: CDR1 SGHTA, CDR2 FQGTGA. CDR3 loop: CASTREYRSEQYF. The CDR3 DNA reads TGTGCCAGCACCCGGGAATATCGGAGCGAGCAGTACTTC. The full variable domain, its missing parts supplied by reference TRBV7-3 and TRBJ2-7, is GAGVSQTPSNKVTEKGKYVELRCDPISGHTALYWYRQSLGQGPEFLIYFQGTGAADDSGLPNDRFFAVRPEGSVSTLKIQRTERGDSAVYLCASTREYRSEQYFGPGTRLTVT.

The chain couples TRBV27 to TRBJ1-2; tentatively, D is TRBD1 (5 bases). Germline CDR1 MNHEY, CDR2 SMNVEV (reference sequence). V was pared by 5 bases and J by 9 bases, with 19 bases between. CDR3 size: 14 residues. Here the CDR3 DNA reads TGTGCCAGCAGTCATTCCTGGGGCAGAAATTGCTACACCTTC. Translating it yields CASSHSWGRNCYTF.

This clonotype was recorded many times. The chain uses TRBV19 and TRBJ1-2, with 7 nucleotides matching TRBD1. V shed 8 bases and J 7 bases; nucleotides not matched to a gene: 10. This CDR3 is built from 13 residues. Germline V gene data show CDR1 as LNHDA and CDR2 as SQIVND (reference sequence). The CDR3 loop reads CASLRGQFFGYTF. In nucleotides, the CDR3 is TGTGCCAGTTTGAGGGGACAGTTCTTTGGCTACACCTTC.

This clonotype occurred many times. DNA for the CDR3: TGTGCCACCAGCAGAGAAAGGACAGCTGGAAACACCATATATTTT. Amino acids: CATSRERTAGNTIYF. V usage is TRBV15 and J usage is TRBJ1-3, with D possibly TRBD1 on 6 matching bases. The V end lost 0 bases, the J end lost 2 bases, and 8 bases lay between the germline ends. CDR3 length: 15 amino acids. Germline-derived CDR1 and CDR2 are LNHNV and YYDKDF (reference sequence).

The count of this clonotype is one. A much bigger clone sits one base away, suggesting this may be a read error. This chain connects TRBV19 to TRBJ2-7, with a tentative D call TRBD1 (7 bases). This CDR3 is 14 amino acids long. Germline CDR1 LNHDA, CDR2 SQIVND (reference sequence). This CDR3 is CASMGGQPAVEHYF. The CDR3 nucleotides read TGTGCCAGTATGGGGGGACAGCCTGCTGTCGAGCATTACTTC.

In its sample, this clonotype ranks as medium-sized. The chain is built from TRBV28 and TRBJ2-1; TRBD2 agrees at 13 bases. Germline CDR1 reads MDHEN; CDR2 reads SYDVKM. This CDR3 is 15 amino acids long. The junction had 8 bases not matched to a gene; V was cut back by 6 bases and J by 9 bases. The CDR3 here is CASRKLAGGPREQFF. Written as DNA, the CDR3 is TGTGCCAGCAGAAAACTAGCGGGAGGGCCACGTGAGCAGTTCTTC.

This clonotype was seen repeatedly, ten times or more. This chain uses TRBV7-2 with TRBJ2-4, with 10 bases aligning to TRBD2. Losses at the gene ends were 1 base for V and 15 bases for J; bases not matched to a gene: 9. This CDR3 has 14 residues. Germline V gene sequence: CDR1 SGHTA, CDR2 FQGNSA. The CDR3 loop reads CASSLGSGRGFPYF. The CDR3 bases are TGTGCCAGCAGCTTAGGGAGCGGGAGGGGGTTTCCGTACTTC.

Notes on this clonotype: Compared with germline, one end of the junction differs, possibly owing to a read error. This chain uses TRBV20-1 with TRBJ2-7; possibly TRBD1 for D (5 bases). The CDR3 has 12 amino acids. Germline lookup yields CDR1 DFQATT and CDR2 SNEGSKA (reference sequence). Here the CDR3 reads CSAMDTSYEQYF. The CDR3 nucleotides read TGTAGTGCTATGGACACGTCCTACGAGCAGTACTTC.

To note about this clonotype: One end of the junction fails to match germline, which may point to a read error. The V and J genes are TRBV19 and TRBJ2-5; D unclear. The CDR3 is 15 residues long. Looked up from germline, CDR1 is LNHDA and CDR2 is SQIVND (reference sequence). The CDR3 here is CASSIGHIEYNEQSF. The CDR3 DNA reads as TGTGCCAGTAGTATAGGTCACATCGAGTACAATGAGCAGTCCTTC.

This clonotype showed up many times. This chain connects TRBV3-1 to TRBJ1-5; D remains unclear. The germline V and J ends were trimmed by 4 bases and 7 bases, with 17 bases remaining between them. The germline V gene has CDR1 LGHDT and CDR2 YNNKEL (reference sequence). The CDR3 is 15 residues long. This chain's CDR3 is CASSLSGGNGQPQHF. CDR3 bases: TGTGCCAGCAGCCTATCCGGAGGGAACGGACAGCCCCAGCATTTT.

This clonotype is medium-sized within its sample. The gene calls are TRBV30 and TRBJ1-1; the match to TRBD1 covers 12 bases. Losses at the gene ends were 5 bases for V and 1 base for J; bases not matched to a gene: 8. The CDR3 covers 16 residues. Germline lookup yields CDR1 GTSNPN and CDR2 SVGIG (reference sequence). CDR3: CAWFGTGGARNTEAFF. The CDR3 DNA follows: TGTGCCTGGTTTGGGACAGGGGGCGCGAGGAACACTGAAGCTTTCTTT.

This clonotype was detected only once. A much larger clone lies a single base off, so this may be a read error. This rearrangement joins TRBV27 to TRBJ1-2, with 7 bases matching TRBD1. The CDR3 is 17 residues long. CDR1 MNHEY and CDR2 SMNVEV come from the germline V gene (reference sequence). With V trimmed by 6 bases and J by 3 bases, 16 bases remained unmatched. The chain's CDR3 is CASRRGERTGVYYGYTF. The CDR3 region has the DNA TGTGCCAGCAGGAGGGGGGAACGCACAGGGGTGTACTATGGCTACACCTTC.

V and J are TRBV6-1 and TRBJ1-2; D may be TRBD1 (5 bases). The germline V gene has CDR1 MNHNS and CDR2 SASEGT. The CDR3 has 15 residues. With 4 bases removed from V and 5 bases from J, the gap between germline ends came to 17 bases. The CDR3 is CASSGWSGRSYGYTF. The CDR3 nucleotides read TGTGCCAGCAGTGGATGGTCAGGGAGAAGTTATGGCTACACCTTC.

This clonotype is classed as medium-sized (0.01 to 0.1%). The chain combines TRBV2 with TRBJ2-1; the match to TRBD2 covers 8 bases. Germline V gene data show CDR1 as SNHLY and CDR2 as FYNNEI. J gave up 6 bases and V 6 bases, and 13 bases lay outside the gene matches. CDR3 length: 16 residues. CDR3 coding DNA: TGTGCCAGCAGCCCCGGACCCAGCGGGAGTTTCAATGAGCAGTTCTTC. It is translated as CASSPGPSGSFNEQFF. Full variable domain (remainder filled in from reference TRBV2 and TRBJ2-1): EPEVTQTPSHQVTQMGQEVILRCVPISNHLYFYWYRQILGQKVEFLVSFYNNEISEKSEIFDDQFSVERPDGSNFTLKIRSTKLEDSAMYFCASSPGPSGSFNEQFFGPGTRLTVL.

This clonotype was counted many times. The chain is built from TRBV13 and TRBJ1-2; TRBD1 matches 11 bases. The V and J ends lost 3 bases and 7 bases, in that order; junction bases with no gene match: 4. Germline V gene sequence: CDR1 PRHDT, CDR2 FYEKMQ (reference sequence). The CDR3 spans 14 residues. CDR3 nucleotide sequence: TGTGCCAGCAGCTTTGGACAGGGGGCTACTGGCTACACCTTC. This encodes CASSFGQGATGYTF.